This is a list of T cell receptor beta chains from one sample in a study of T cell responses to AZD1222 COVID-19 vaccine. Clones were sequenced by immunoSEQ multiplex PCR, and TCRdb holds only the in-frame ones, with some missing. The sample has approximately 180,000 clones, roughly 93% seen once. The input for sequencing was peripheral blood, taken 28 days after the second dose of the MenACWY control vaccine. Receptors originate from an adult who received the MenACWY meningococcal vaccine as a control. Each CDR3 is given with its conserved first and last residue. Each record gives: J gene, V gene, clone size, D gene, CDR3 protein, CDR3 DNA. D genes are given only for firm matches. Some rows have no size entry. The others give once, few or many, or a class for an expanded clone.

j_gene: TRBJ2-7
v_gene: TRBV6-5
abundance: NA
d_gene: TRBD1
CDR3aa: CASSYRQGYEQYF
CDR3nt: TGTGCCAGCAGTTACCGACAGGGGTACGAGCAGTACTTC

j_gene: TRBJ2-5
v_gene: TRBV6-5
abundance: NA
d_gene: TRBD2
CDR3aa: CASSRLAGAQETQYF
CDR3nt: TGTGCCAGCAGTCGACTAGCGGGGGCACAAGAGACCCAGTACTTC

j_gene: TRBJ2-3
v_gene: TRBV5-1
abundance: once
d_gene: TRBD2
CDR3aa: CASSLFQRGSTDTQYF
CDR3nt: TGCGCCAGCAGCTTGTTCCAGCGGGGGAGCACAGATACGCAGTATTTT

j_gene: TRBJ1-3
v_gene: TRBV6-6
abundance: NA
d_gene: NA
CDR3aa: CASSRRQAKSGAGNTIYF
CDR3nt: TGTGCCAGCAGTCGACGACAGGCGAAAAGCGGCGCTGGAAACACCATATATTTT

j_gene: TRBJ1-1
v_gene: TRBV19
abundance: NA
d_gene: TRBD1
CDR3aa: CASSIDNMRQGFGAFF
CDR3nt: TGTGCCAGTAGTATAGATAATATGAGACAGGGATTCGGAGCTTTCTTT

j_gene: TRBJ1-2
v_gene: TRBV6-5
abundance: NA
d_gene: NA
CDR3aa: CASSRYREMPMGYTF
CDR3nt: TGTGCCAGCAGCCGATACAGGGAAATGCCAATGGGCTACACCTTC

j_gene: TRBJ1-4
v_gene: TRBV5-1
abundance: NA
d_gene: NA
CDR3aa: CASSLGATNEKLFF
CDR3nt: TGCGCCAGCAGCTTGGGTGCAACTAATGAAAAACTGTTTTTT

j_gene: TRBJ2-5
v_gene: TRBV24-1
abundance: once
d_gene: NA
CDR3aa: CATSDSNSEGQETQYF
CDR3nt: TGTGCCACCAGTGATTCTAACAGTGAAGGGCAAGAGACCCAGTACTTC

j_gene: TRBJ1-2
v_gene: TRBV2
abundance: NA
d_gene: TRBD1
CDR3aa: CASSVYRGLGYTF
CDR3nt: TGTGCCAGCAGTGTATACAGGGGGCTTGGCTACACCTTC

j_gene: TRBJ1-3
v_gene: TRBV5-1
abundance: NA
d_gene: NA
CDR3aa: CASSKQESGNTIYF
CDR3nt: TGCGCCAGCAGCAAACAGGAGTCTGGAAACACCATATATTTT

j_gene: TRBJ2-7
v_gene: TRBV2
abundance: NA
d_gene: NA
CDR3aa: CASSEHQVYEQYF
CDR3nt: TGTGCCAGCAGTGAACACCAGGTCTACGAGCAGTACTTC

j_gene: TRBJ2-3
v_gene: TRBV1
abundance: NA
d_gene: NA
CDR3aa: CTSSPDSTDTQYF
CDR3nt: TGCACCAGCAGCCCAGACAGCACAGATACGCAGTATTTT

j_gene: TRBJ2-7
v_gene: TRBV14
abundance: NA
d_gene: NA
CDR3aa: CASSLGGGWVTYEQYF
CDR3nt: TGTGCCAGCAGCCTTGGTGGAGGGTGGGTGACCTACGAGCAGTACTTC

j_gene: TRBJ2-1
v_gene: TRBV28
abundance: NA
d_gene: NA
CDR3aa: CASTRGWGSSYNEQFF
CDR3nt: TGTGCCAGCACCCGGGGGTGGGGGAGCTCCTACAATGAGCAGTTCTTC

j_gene: TRBJ1-1
v_gene: TRBV18
abundance: NA
d_gene: NA
CDR3aa: CASSLQEGNTEAFF
CDR3nt: TGTGCCAGCTCACTACAGGAGGGGAACACTGAAGCTTTCTTT

j_gene: TRBJ1-4
v_gene: TRBV6-6
abundance: NA
d_gene: NA
CDR3aa: CASSSWGDEKLFF
CDR3nt: TGTGCCAGCAGTTCTTGGGGGGATGAAAAACTGTTTTTT

j_gene: TRBJ1-2
v_gene: TRBV30
abundance: NA
d_gene: NA
CDR3aa: CAWSSPGRANYGYTF
CDR3nt: TGTGCCTGGAGTTCCCCGGGCAGAGCTAACTATGGCTACACCTTC

j_gene: TRBJ1-1
v_gene: TRBV4-3
abundance: NA
d_gene: NA
CDR3aa: CASSQETAMNTEAFF
CDR3nt: TGCGCCAGCAGCCAAGAGACCGCCATGAACACTGAAGCTTTCTTT

j_gene: TRBJ2-2
v_gene: TRBV4-3
abundance: NA
d_gene: NA
CDR3aa: CASSQAWGSGELFF
CDR3nt: TGCGCCAGCAGCCAAGCCTGGGGTTCTGGGGAGCTGTTTTTT

j_gene: TRBJ2-7
v_gene: TRBV27
abundance: NA
d_gene: NA
CDR3aa: CASRYLDRPYEQYF
CDR3nt: TGTGCCAGCAGATATCTGGACAGACCCTACGAGCAGTACTTC

j_gene: TRBJ1-4
v_gene: TRBV5-6
abundance: NA
d_gene: TRBD1
CDR3aa: CASYHRGQGEKLFF
CDR3nt: TGTGCCAGCTACCACAGGGGGCAAGGTGAAAAACTGTTTTTT

j_gene: TRBJ1-2
v_gene: TRBV7-2
abundance: NA
d_gene: NA
CDR3aa: CASSLNREDGYTF
CDR3nt: TGTGCCAGCAGCTTAAACAGGGAAGATGGCTACACCTTC

j_gene: TRBJ1-2
v_gene: TRBV4-3
abundance: NA
d_gene: TRBD1
CDR3aa: CASSHPTGDGYTF
CDR3nt: TGCGCCAGCAGCCACCCGACAGGGGATGGCTACACCTTC

j_gene: TRBJ1-2
v_gene: TRBV19
abundance: NA
d_gene: NA
CDR3aa: CASSGQGGGYTF
CDR3nt: TGTGCCAGTAGTGGTCAGGGAGGCGGCTACACCTTC

j_gene: TRBJ1-1
v_gene: TRBV30
abundance: NA
d_gene: NA
CDR3aa: CAWSVGGNTEAFF
CDR3nt: TGTGCCTGGAGTGTGGGGGGGAACACTGAAGCTTTCTTT

j_gene: TRBJ1-5
v_gene: TRBV19
abundance: NA
d_gene: NA
CDR3aa: CASSIGEGRNNQPQHF
CDR3nt: TGTGCCAGTAGTATAGGGGAAGGCAGAAACAATCAGCCCCAGCATTTT

j_gene: TRBJ1-6
v_gene: TRBV4-3
abundance: NA
d_gene: TRBD1
CDR3aa: CASSPFSGGNPNSPLHF
CDR3nt: TGCGCCAGCAGCCCGTTTTCAGGGGGCAATCCCAATTCACCCCTCCACTTT

j_gene: TRBJ1-1
v_gene: TRBV19
abundance: NA
d_gene: TRBD1
CDR3aa: CASSISGTVNTEAFF
CDR3nt: TGTGCCAGTAGTATCAGTGGGACAGTGAACACTGAAGCTTTCTTT